This T cell receptor beta chain originates from a study of patients and donors after allogeneic stem cell transplantation. This clonotype was found many times. TCRdb recomputed calls from the RT-PCR reads with MiXCR, one row per CDR3 protein. The sample has fewer than 250,000 distinct CDR3 sequences, 14% seen once; the top ten hold around 10%. Trimming cost V 3 bases and J 5 bases, with 19 bases left between them. The CDR3 covers 16 residues. The origin of this receptor is a human donor who was either an allogeneic HSCT recipient or a stem cell or donor lymphocyte infusion donor (not recorded which). It is not recorded whose cells these are; they may come from a transplant donor. The chain joins TRBV12-3 or TRBV12-4 to TRBJ2-5; the D gene is possibly TRBD1 (5 bases). The sample consisted of blood, either unsorted or a sorted T cell fraction (not recorded which). CDR3 protein: CASSLILRGSGETQYF. The CDR3 DNA is TGTGCCAGCAGTTTGATTCTTAGGGGTAGTGGCGAGACCCAGTACTTC.